This T cell receptor (beta chain) emerged from a study of T cell changes during pregnancy in multiple sclerosis. Sequencing was performed with immunoSEQ multiplex PCR; in TCRdb, only in-frame clones are kept and a portion is missing. The table lists some 94,000 clones, roughly 90% of them singletons. CDR3 size: 15 residues. Germline V gene lookup returns CDR1 SNHLY and CDR2 FYNNEI. V was trimmed by 6 bases and J by 6 bases, leaving 19 bases between them. The sample consisted of peripheral blood, taken in the first trimester of pregnancy. This chain uses TRBV2 with TRBJ2-3; D is possibly TRBD2 (5 bases). This clonotype was obtained from a female donor with multiple sclerosis, enrolled in a pregnancy study. This CDR3 reads CASRTDSGNEDTQYF. The DNA of the CDR3 is TGTGCCAGCAGGACGGACTCCGGGAACGAGGATACGCAGTATTTT.